The clone carrying this T cell receptor (beta chain) was seen once. The sample belongs to a study of cytomegalovirus exposure and HLA in healthy donors. 13 Jbeta primers and 60 Vbeta primers were used for the PCR. The method was immunoSEQ multiplex PCR; TCRdb's version includes in-frame clones alone and lacks a portion of them. This table has roughly 140,000 clones, approximately 80% appearing once. Germline loops: CDR1 MGHDK, CDR2 SYGVNS. The CDR3 loop spans 17 amino acids. V gave up 1 base and J gave up 4 bases; unmatched junction bases: 6. The specimen sequenced was PBMCs. The receptor comes from a woman aged 40 to 50 in good health and CMV-seropositive. This chain connects TRBV25-1 to TRBJ2-2; 10 nucleotides align to TRBD2. The CDR3 coding sequence is TGTGCCAGCAGTGAATTCTCAGCGGGAGGGGTCACCGGGGAGCTGTTTTTT. Translating gives CASSEFSAGGVTGELFF. The whole variable domain, filled in from reference TRBV25-1 and TRBJ2-2, reads EADIYQTPRYLVIGTGKKITLECSQTMGHDKMYWYQQDPGMELHLIHYSYGVNSTEKGDLSSESTVSRIRTEHFPLTLESARPSHTSQYLCASSEFSAGGVTGELFFGEGSRLTVL.